This T cell receptor (beta chain) is drawn from a study of beta chain features in type 1 diabetes (dated by TCRdb to 2017 to 2018). Background for the entire study: Mean age, gender distribution, total cell number and subset yield did not differ between patients and healthy donors. A total of roughly 98,000,000 sorted cells were examined across all samples, and RNA yield correlated strongly with the number of cells per subset. The study compared the TCRB repertoires of sorted circulating CD4+ T cell subsets in recently diagnosed type 1 diabetes patients with those in matched healthy donors. Regulatory and stem cell-like memory subsets were obtained from only 8 patients and roughly eight healthy donors, while naive and central memory subsets were obtained from all 30 or so donors. On the study overall, not on this receptor specifically: PCR may preferentially amplify shorter templates, but because patient and control samples were amplified and corrected together, any resulting skew would affect both groups equally. Because cDNA rather than genomic DNA was sequenced, highly expressing activated cells could have been over-represented, although no difference in activation and CD3 levels was found between groups. Naive, central memory and regulatory TCRB repertoires appeared to be more similar among patients than among healthy donors. Fewer insertions and more nucleotide deletions at VDJ recombination sites were observed in patients with type 1 diabetes, implying thymic rearrangement abnormalities. Only small numbers of individuals were included in the HLA sub-analyses, which left unresolved whether HLA type had any influence on TCRB rearrangement. A moderate but significant shortening of TCRB CDR3 length was observed in type 1 diabetes patients in all four CD4+ subsets.

Each donor gave one peripheral blood draw, averaging roughly 100 mL, which was collected into heparinised tubes. A BD FACSAria II was used to sort naive, central memory, regulatory and stem cell-like memory CD4+ T cells with a panel that included CD45RO, CCR7, CD25, CD127, CD95 and CD27. Every sorted population had a purity above 98%. Right away, PBMCs were isolated by Lymphoprep density gradient centrifugation and were stained directly, with no culture step. So that batch effects would be minimized, each experiment stained and sorted samples in pairs, pairing one healthy donor with one patient. V is reduced by 5 bases and J by 4 bases, leaving a spacing of 12 bases between them. The CDR1 and CDR2 encoded by the germline V gene are KGHSH and LQKENI. The CDR3 contains 14 residues, cysteine and phenylalanine counted. Only CDR3 DNA is held: 42 bases, read in frame from base 1. Concerning this clone: This receptor's antigen is unknown. No much larger clone is present one base from it, and per-base qualities are unavailable.

The entire amount of isolated RNA was reverse transcribed using the High Capacity cDNA Reverse Transcription Kit, so the sequenced TCRB transcripts were expressed ones. Survey-depth immunoSEQ sequencing was performed on stem cell-like memory T cell samples, with an average of roughly 990,000 total reads per sample. After sorted cells were lysed in RLT buffer, RNA was extracted with DNase-treated RNeasy Micro or Mini kits, with the choice depending on cell number. Each cell subset was processed on its own to prevent cross-contamination, while patient and healthy donor samples were processed together. Using the immunoSEQ multiplex PCR, TCRB sequences were amplified from cDNA into 87-bp fragments spanning the CDR3 region. Amplicons were sequenced on the Illumina HiSeq platform. In the original analysis: PCR bias was computationally corrected using synthetic template baselines, reads within Hamming distance 2 were collapsed, and singletons that could not be merged were discarded. Reads were aligned against IMGT to assign V, D and J genes, CDR3 length and insertions or deletions at six rearrangement sites. Within each subset, clonotype counts were normalized to sorted cell number, and only after that were true diversity and Gini coefficients computed with the tcR R package. Repertoire sharing was quantified using the overlap coefficient calculated on TCRB nucleotide sequences. TCRdb took over this immuneACCESS table, retaining in-frame rearrangements with V and J assigned. Such tables are incomplete; in checked studies, under half of the missing clones stem from an unresolved V gene, and the remainder is unexplained. From that table come the V and J calls and clone size; the DNA was used to work out D and trimming. Within this sample are about 40,000 clones, with approximately 48% of them counted one time only. 0.2% to 0.3% of the sample is in the top ten clones.

Input material: stem cell memory CD4+ T cells from blood. The sample's cell subset or site, from its label and the paper: stem cell-like memory CD4+ T cells. This sequence was found in a woman aged 25 to 39 in good health. The chain uses TRBV18 and TRBJ1-5; the D region possibly corresponds to TRBD1 (5 bases align). The CDR3 corresponds to CASSWVGGNQPQHF. The nucleotides are TGTGCCAGCTCATGGGTCGGGGGGAATCAGCCCCAGCATTTT. The entire variable domain, with the stretches around the CDR3 drawn from the reference TRBV18 and TRBJ1-5 proteins, is NAGVMQNPRHLVRRRGQEARLRCSPMKGHSHVYWYRQLPEEGLKFMVYLQKENIIDESGMPKERFSAEFPKEGPSILRIQQVVRGDSAAYFCASSWVGGNQPQHFGDGTRLSIL.